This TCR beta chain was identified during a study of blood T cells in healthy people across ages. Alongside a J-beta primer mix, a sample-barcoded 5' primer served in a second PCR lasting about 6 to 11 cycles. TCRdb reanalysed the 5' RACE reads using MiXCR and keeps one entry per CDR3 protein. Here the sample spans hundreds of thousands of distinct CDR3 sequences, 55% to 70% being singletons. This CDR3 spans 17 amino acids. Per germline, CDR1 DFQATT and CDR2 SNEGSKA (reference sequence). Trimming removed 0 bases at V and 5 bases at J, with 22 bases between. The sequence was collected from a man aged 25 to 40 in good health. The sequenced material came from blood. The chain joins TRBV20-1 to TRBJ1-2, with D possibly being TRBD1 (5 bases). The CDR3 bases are TGCAGTGCTAGAGATCGCCTAGGGGTATCTTCCCGATATGGCTACACCTTC. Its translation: CSARDRLGVSSRYGYTF.